This TCR beta chain was captured in a study of T cells after posttransplantation cyclophosphamide. Whole-study results and caveats: Later blood repertoires were often dominated by clones from the donor CD8+ memory compartment. Skin or GI-infiltrating T cells shared few TRB sequences with blood. After PTCy, TRB diversity resembled that of CNI/methotrexate controls.

The CDR3 is made up of 16 amino acids. CDR1 and CDR2 (germline): MDHEN, SYDVKM. Losses at the gene ends were 11 bases for V and 6 bases for J; bases not matched to a gene: 22. A marrow graft followed busulfan-fludarabine conditioning, with cyclophosphamide on days +3 and +4. Details on this clone: The antigen is unknown.

Libraries were prepared by immunoSEQ multiplex PCR; TCRdb keeps only in-frame clonotypes and omits some of them. This table has about 7,800 clones, roughly 90% appearing once. This chain joins TRBV28 and TRBJ2-7; 7 bases fit TRBD2. Sequenced here: CD4+ T cells sorted from blood, sampled roughly 190 weeks after allogeneic stem cell transplant with posttransplant cyclophosphamide. The sequence was obtained from a female patient aged 50-59 years who received an allogeneic stem cell transplant from a related donor, was CMV-positive, and had no GVHD. The graft donor may have contributed some T cells. CDR3 DNA sequence: TGTGCCGCCAGTGGGGCTATCGGCGGGAGTAACGCCGAGCAGTACTTC. This encodes CAASGAIGGSNAEQYF.